This record looks at one T cell receptor beta chain sequence and its context. The data derive from a study of blood T cell repertoires in COVID-19. The CDR3 extends over 15 amino acids. Sequencing used immunoSEQ multiplex PCR; TCRdb keeps in-frame clones, though not all of them. The sample shows about 330,000 clones, 80% to 90% of them seen only once. This TCR was recovered from a man aged 25-45 years who had recovered from COVID-19. V usage is TRBV12-2 and J usage is TRBJ2-2; TRBD1 reflects the table's D call only, with no check against the DNA. TRBV12-2 has pseudogene status. What was sequenced was PBMCs or T cells enriched from blood (not recorded which). In nucleotides, the CDR3 is TGTGCAAGTCGCCCCACCACAGAAACCACCGGGGAGCTGTTTTTT. The encoded protein is CASRPTTETTGELFF.